This TCR beta chain was captured by sequencing in a study of blood T cells in healthy people across ages. Study-wide results and limits: TCR beta diversity, measured per million T cells, fell in a roughly linear way with age.

This clonotype was found a few times. Its antigen is not identified. The CDR3 spans 17 residues. The V and J ends lost 3 bases and 2 bases, in that order; junction bases with no gene match: 6. CDR1 MNHEY and CDR2 SMNVEV come from the germline V gene (reference sequence). The donors, aged 6 to 90, were healthy Caucasians from Russia. Together with a sample-barcoded 5' primer, a J-beta primer mix was included in a second PCR lasting about 7 to 12 cycles. From each sample, at least 2.5 million paired-end reads containing CDR3 were obtained. TCRdb re-derived calls from the 5' RACE reads in MiXCR, one entry per CDR3 protein. The table lists 850,000 to 1,100,000 distinct CDR3 sequences, 35% to 40% of them singletons.

The sequenced sample consisted of blood. This TCR derives from a man aged 18 to 30 in good health. This chain uses TRBV27 with TRBJ2-5; 13 bases fit TRBD2. The CDR3 loop is CASSFDGTSGAQETQYF. In DNA form, the CDR3 reads TGTGCCAGCAGTTTTGATGGGACTAGCGGGGCTCAAGAGACCCAGTACTTC.